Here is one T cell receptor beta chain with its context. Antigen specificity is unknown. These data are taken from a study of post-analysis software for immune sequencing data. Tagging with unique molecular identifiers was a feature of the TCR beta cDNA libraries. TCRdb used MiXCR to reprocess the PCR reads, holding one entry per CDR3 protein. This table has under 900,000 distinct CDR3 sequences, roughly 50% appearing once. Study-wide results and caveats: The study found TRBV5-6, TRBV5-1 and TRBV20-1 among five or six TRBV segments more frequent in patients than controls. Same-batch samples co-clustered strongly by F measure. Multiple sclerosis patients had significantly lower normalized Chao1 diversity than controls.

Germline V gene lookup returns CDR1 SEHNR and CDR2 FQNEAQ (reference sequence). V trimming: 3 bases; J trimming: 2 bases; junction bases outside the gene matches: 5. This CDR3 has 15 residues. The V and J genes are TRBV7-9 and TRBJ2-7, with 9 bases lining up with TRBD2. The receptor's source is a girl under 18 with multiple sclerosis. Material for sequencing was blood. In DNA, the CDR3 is TGTGCCAGCAGCTTTAGCGGGAGAACCCCCTACGAGCAGTACTTC. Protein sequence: CASSFSGRTPYEQYF.